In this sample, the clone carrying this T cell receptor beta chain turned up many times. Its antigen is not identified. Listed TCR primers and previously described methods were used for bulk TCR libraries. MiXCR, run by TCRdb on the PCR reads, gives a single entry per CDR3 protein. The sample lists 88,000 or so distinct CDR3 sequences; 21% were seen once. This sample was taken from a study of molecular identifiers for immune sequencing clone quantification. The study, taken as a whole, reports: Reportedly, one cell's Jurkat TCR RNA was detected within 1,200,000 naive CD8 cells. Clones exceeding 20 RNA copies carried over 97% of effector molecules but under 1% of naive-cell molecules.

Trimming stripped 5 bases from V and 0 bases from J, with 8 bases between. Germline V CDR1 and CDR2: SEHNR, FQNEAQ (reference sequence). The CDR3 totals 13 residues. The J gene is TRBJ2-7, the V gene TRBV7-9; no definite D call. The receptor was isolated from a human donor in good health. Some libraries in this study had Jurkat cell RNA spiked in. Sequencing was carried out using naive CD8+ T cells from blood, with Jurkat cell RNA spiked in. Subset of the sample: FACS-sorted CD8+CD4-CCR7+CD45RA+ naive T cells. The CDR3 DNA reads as TGTGCCAGCAGCCCTACGTTCTCCTACGAGCAGTACTTC. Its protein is CASSPTFSYEQYF. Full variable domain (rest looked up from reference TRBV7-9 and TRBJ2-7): DTGVSQNPRHKITKRGQNVTFRCDPISEHNRLYWYRQTLGQGPEFLTYFQNEAQLEKSRLLSDRFSAERPKGSFSTLEIQRTEQGDSAMYLCASSPTFSYEQYFGPGTRLTVT.